These 18 T cell receptor beta chains were all obtained from the same sample, sequenced in a study of cytomegalovirus exposure and HLA in healthy donors. The PCR employed 60 Vbeta primers together with 13 Jbeta primers. The method was immunoSEQ multiplex PCR; TCRdb's version includes in-frame clones alone and lacks a portion of them. The data show around 140,000 clones, with about 79% seen just once and about 1.7% held by the top ten. Sequenced: PBMCs. The source of these receptors is a female donor in good health and CMV-seropositive.

The gene calls are TRBV30 and TRBJ1-2, with 7 bases that match TRBD1. CDR1 GTSNPN and CDR2 SVGIG come from the germline V gene (reference sequence). Trimming removed 5 bases from V and 3 bases from J; junction bases left unmatched: 6. There are 13 residues in the CDR3. The CDR3 nucleotides read TGTGCCTGGGCGGGGGGGACAGACTATGGCTACACCTTC. This sequence encodes CAWAGGTDYGYTF.

The V gene is TRBV30, the J gene TRBJ2-1, with a possible D match to TRBD1 (7 bases). V lost 5 bases and J 9 bases, leaving 20 bases between the germline ends. Per germline, CDR1 GTSNPN and CDR2 SVGIG (reference sequence). This CDR3 has 14 residues. CDR3 in DNA: TGTGCCTGGGGTTCGGGGGACGCAGGGGGTGAGCAGTTCTTC. Its translation is CAWGSGDAGGEQFF.

The chain carries TRBV6-6 and TRBJ1-4; 8 bases fit TRBD1. CDR1 and CDR2 from the germline V gene are MNHNY and SVGAGI (reference sequence). This CDR3 is built from 13 residues. V lost 6 bases, J lost 6 bases, and 3 bases stayed unmatched. The CDR3 reads CASRDRADEKLFF. CDR3 DNA sequence: TGTGCCAGCAGGGACAGGGCTGATGAAAAACTGTTTTTT.

The V and J genes are TRBV19 and TRBJ2-5; 10 bases are a match to TRBD2. This CDR3 is 15 amino acids long. Germline V gene lookup returns CDR1 LNHDA and CDR2 SQIVND (reference sequence). Unmatched junction bases numbered 13, after V lost 6 bases and J lost 9 bases. The CDR3 nucleotides are TGTGCCAGTAGCGACGGGACTAGCGATCGGTGGGCCCAGTACTTC. This codes for CASSDGTSDRWAQYF.

The genes are TRBV7-9 and TRBJ2-1; 7 positions match TRBD1. The germline CDR1 and CDR2 sequences are SEHNR and FQNEAQ (reference sequence). The trim removed 7 bases at V and 0 bases at J, leaving 3 bases unmatched. The CDR3 has 14 residues. The CDR3 sequence is CASMPGGSYNEQFF. The CDR3 bases are TGTGCCAGCATGCCAGGGGGCTCCTACAATGAGCAGTTCTTC.

Concerning this clone itself: The junction shows a germline mismatch at one end, possibly a read error. In DNA, the CDR3 is TGTGCCAGCAGCAGAGGAGAGGCCCAGTACTTC. It encodes CASSRGEAQYF. This chain uses TRBV11-2 with TRBJ2-5; D is unclear. The CDR3 loop spans 11 amino acids. CDR1 is SGHAT, CDR2 FQNNGV, per germline.

Regarding this clone: Other DNA variants within this sample encode the same CDR3. The chain has TRBV9 and TRBJ2-1; no definite D call. V lost 0 bases and J 6 bases, leaving 4 bases between the germline ends. Germline V gene sequence: CDR1 SGDLS, CDR2 YYNGEE. The length of the CDR3 is 12 residues. CDR3 nucleotides: TGTGCCAGCAGCGTAGGAGCCAATGAGCAGTTCTTC. Residues: CASSVGANEQFF.

V usage is TRBV5-1 and J usage is TRBJ2-7, with D tentatively TRBD2 (5 bases). Trimming cost V 4 bases and J 0 bases, with 14 bases left between them. This CDR3 is 15 amino acids long. CDR1 and CDR2 from the germline V gene are SGHRS and YFSETQ. The CDR3 DNA reads as TGCGCCAGCAGCCGCGGCCCAGAGGGCTCCTACGAGCAGTACTTC. It translates to CASSRGPEGSYEQYF.

The CDR3 is CASSSLYGQDYGYTF. The CDR3 DNA is TGTGCCAGCAGTTCCCTTTACGGACAGGACTATGGCTACACCTTC. The chain combines TRBV27 with TRBJ1-2; 7 bases are shared with TRBD1. The V gene end was trimmed by 4 bases and the J gene end by 3 bases; junction bases not matched to a gene: 8. Per the germline V gene, CDR1 is MNHEY and CDR2 is SMNVEV (reference sequence). The length of the CDR3 is 15 residues.

The chain employs TRBV19 and TRBJ2-1; TRBD1 might be the D (5 bases). Trimming cost V 5 bases and J 4 bases, with 9 bases left between them. This CDR3 has 13 amino acids. Germline assignment: CDR1 LNHDA and CDR2 SQIVND (reference sequence). CDR3 coding DNA: TGTGCCAGTAGTCCACAGGTTTACAATGAGCAGTTCTTC. This sequence encodes CASSPQVYNEQFF.

The table lists this clone with a count of one. The chain couples TRBV28 to TRBJ1-4, with unresolved D. The V and J ends lost 7 bases and 8 bases respectively, with 20 bases between them. Germline CDR1 MDHEN, CDR2 SYDVKM. The CDR3 sequence is 15 residues long. The CDR3, as DNA: TGTGCCAGCACCACAATATGGGGAGGTGGAGAAAAACTGTTTTTT. This translates into CASTTIWGGGEKLFF. The full variable domain, rest sourced from reference TRBV28 and TRBJ1-4, is DVKVTQSSRYLVKRTGEKVFLECVQDMDHENMFWYRQDPGLGLRLIYFSYDVKMKEKGDIPEGYSVSREKKERFSLILESASTNQTSMYLCASTTIWGGGEKLFFGSGTQLSVL.

The chain recombines TRBV13 with TRBJ2-5; 13 bases align to TRBD2. V gave up 5 bases and J gave up 5 bases; unmatched junction bases: 8. Germline loops: CDR1 PRHDT, CDR2 FYEKMQ (reference sequence). The CDR3 consists of 16 residues. DNA of the CDR3: TGTGCCAGCAGCGAAAGACTAGCGGGAGGTGGGGAGACCCAGTACTTC. Its protein is CASSERLAGGGETQYF.

The rearrangement links TRBV10-3 to TRBJ2-1; 10 nucleotides match TRBD1. V dropped 10 bases and J dropped 8; count of bases not matched to a gene: 11. Germline V gives CDR1 ENHRY, CDR2 SYGVKD. The CDR3 consists of 14 residues. As DNA, the CDR3 is TGTGCCACTGGACAGGGGGGGCTCTCACATGAGCAGTTCTTC. Its protein is CATGQGGLSHEQFF.

This sequence joins TRBV27 and TRBJ2-1; 8 nucleotides agree with TRBD2. This CDR3 comprises 15 residues. Germline V gene data show CDR1 as MNHEY and CDR2 as SMNVEV (reference sequence). Trimming removed 5 bases from V and 8 bases from J; junction bases left unmatched: 11. CDR3 DNA: TGTGCCAGCAGTAAAGCCGGGACTAGGATCGATGAGCAGTTCTTC. It is translated as CASSKAGTRIDEQFF.

This rearrangement joins TRBV5-1 to TRBJ2-2; 8 nucleotides agree with TRBD1. CDR3 length: 14 amino acids. From germline, CDR1 is SGHRS and CDR2 YFSETQ. V dropped 3 bases and J dropped 7; count of bases not matched to a gene: 5. CDR3 amino acids: CASSSTGDFGELFF. CDR3 coding DNA: TGCGCCAGCAGCTCGACAGGGGACTTCGGGGAGCTGTTTTTT.

This clone turned up a few times. This rearrangement joins TRBV19 to TRBJ1-2, with 7 positions matching TRBD1. Germline V CDR1 and CDR2: LNHDA, SQIVND (reference sequence). With V trimmed by 8 bases and J by 3 bases, 3 bases remained unmatched. The CDR3 is made up of 12 amino acids. CDR3 DNA: TGTGCCAGTGGAGACAGGGACTATGGCTACACCTTC. This sequence encodes CASGDRDYGYTF.

The DNA for the CDR3 is TGTGCCAGTAGTATTAGGTCTGGGGCGAATGAGCAGTTCTTC. Translating it yields CASSIRSGANEQFF. This rearrangement joins TRBV19 to TRBJ2-1; TRBD1 might be the D (5 bases). This CDR3 comprises 14 residues. The germline V gene has CDR1 LNHDA and CDR2 SQIVND (reference sequence). The V gene lost 3 bases and the J gene lost 7 bases, with 13 bases spanning the gap. Full variable domain (outside the CDR3, taken from reference TRBV19 and TRBJ2-1): DGGITQSPKYLFRKEGQNVTLSCEQNLNHDAMYWYRQDPGQGLRLIYYSQIVNDFQKGDIAEGYSVSREKKESFPLTVTSAQKNPTAFYLCASSIRSGANEQFFGPGTRLTVL.

The gene calls are TRBV28 and TRBJ2-4; TRBD2 agrees at 7 bases. The CDR3 has 15 amino acids. Per germline, CDR1 MDHEN and CDR2 SYDVKM. The junction had 2 bases not matched to a gene; V was cut back by 2 bases and J by 1 base. Written as DNA, the CDR3 is TGTGCCAGCAGTTTAGGGGGGGTCGCCAAAAACATTCAGTACTTC. This codes for CASSLGGVAKNIQYF.